Here is one T cell receptor (beta chain) with its context. The antigen is undetermined. Sequencing used immunoSEQ multiplex PCR; TCRdb keeps in-frame clones, though not all of them. The sample has around 1,900 clones; just over 20% are singletons. This sample stems from a study of sequential checkpoint blockade in melanoma. Study information: Both treatment sequences were followed by maintenance nivolumab. About 88 pretreatment tumor DNA samples were TCRβ immunosequenced.

The CDR3 has 12 amino acids. Looked up from germline, CDR1 is GTSNPN and CDR2 is SVGIG (reference sequence). The V end lost 4 bases, the J end lost 2 bases, and 8 bases lay between the germline ends. Treatment meaning: randomized to nivolumab then ipilimumab (arm A) or the reverse (arm B). Study-level points and caveats: Clinical benefit was about 30 times likelier when tumor T-cell fraction and clonality increased.

The chain uses TRBV30 and TRBJ2-5, with D uncertain. Sequenced here: tumor tissue (inferred from file names), sampled from a patient given nivolumab and ipilimumab in sequence. The origin of this receptor is a human donor with melanoma. Here the CDR3 DNA reads TGTGCCTGGATGTCTAGGCAAGAGACCCAGTACTTC. Encoded protein: CAWMSRQETQYF.